Listed here are 26 T cell receptor beta chains from one sample, sequenced in a study of PD-L1 blockade in urothelial cancer (dated by TCRdb to between 2016 and 2019). The library was generated by the immunoSEQ multiplex PCR assay. TCRdb took this table from immuneACCESS and kept in-frame rearrangements with V and J called. Such tables lack part of the clones; where checked against another copy, unresolved V genes explain under half of the gap, and the rest is unexplained. This sample holds about 100,000 clones; roughly nine tenths were observed only once. The leading ten clones occupy around 0.92% of the sample. Sequencing used PBMCs, obtained around atezolizumab (anti-PD-L1) treatment. These receptors originate from a woman at least 80 years old with urothelial cancer.

This clone has a single count. This chain links TRBV5-1 with TRBJ2-2, with 7 bases lining up with TRBD1. Trimming at V came to 1 base and at J to 2 bases, leaving 2 bases not matched to a gene. This CDR3 comprises 15 residues. The germline V gene encodes CDR1 SGHRS and CDR2 YFSETQ. The CDR3 DNA follows: TGCGCCAGCAGCTTGACAGGGGATAACACCGGGGAGCTGTTTTTT. Amino acid sequence: CASSLTGDNTGELFF.

The chain couples TRBV11-2 to TRBJ1-1; tentative D call: TRBD1 (6 bases). This CDR3 spans 14 amino acids. V lost 5 bases and J lost 1, with 11 bases in between. Per the germline V gene, CDR1 is SGHAT and CDR2 is FQNNGV. CDR3 residues: CASSKGQWNTEAFF. The CDR3 DNA follows: TGTGCCAGCAGCAAAGGACAGTGGAACACTGAAGCTTTCTTT.

This clone was recorded at least ten times. The V call is TRBV7-9, the J call TRBJ2-7, with D perhaps matching TRBD1 (5 bases). CDR1 is SEHNR and CDR2 is FQNEAQ in the germline V gene (reference sequence). Between the trimmed V and J ends, which lost 1 base and 0 bases, there was a span of 7 bases. This CDR3 contains 14 residues. The CDR3 loop reads CASSLGQSSYEQYF. CDR3 nucleotides: TGTGCCAGCAGCTTAGGACAGAGCTCCTACGAGCAGTACTTC.

The V call is TRBV7-3, the J call TRBJ2-1, with 8 nucleotides matching TRBD2. Trimming removed 5 bases from V and 10 bases from J; junction bases left unmatched: 16. CDR1 is SGHTA, CDR2 FQGTGA, per germline. This CDR3 has 16 residues. DNA of the CDR3: TGTGCCAGCAGCCCGCCGGGACTAGTTGTACCACGGGAGCAGTTCTTC. Translated: CASSPPGLVVPREQFF.

The rearrangement uses TRBV2 and TRBJ1-1, with 7 positions matching TRBD1. The CDR3 has 15 residues. Germline values: CDR1 SNHLY, CDR2 FYNNEI. With V trimmed by 6 bases and J by 4 bases, 11 bases remained unmatched. CDR3 DNA sequence: TGTGCCAGCAGGCAGAGCAGAACAGGGGTCACTGAAGCTTTCTTT. Encoded protein: CASRQSRTGVTEAFF.

CDR3 in amino acids: CASIQEGGPNEQFF. For the CDR3, the DNA is TGTGCCAGTATCCAGGAGGGAGGGCCCAATGAGCAGTTCTTC. V is TRBV19 and J is TRBJ2-1, with 7 bases matching TRBD2. This CDR3 spans 14 amino acids. The trim removed 7 bases at V and 6 bases at J, leaving 9 bases unmatched. The germline gives CDR1 LNHDA, CDR2 SQIVND (reference sequence).

This clone has more than one count but fewer than ten. The chain is built from TRBV28 and TRBJ1-2; no clear D gene. Looked up from germline, CDR1 is MDHEN and CDR2 is SYDVKM. CDR3 length: 12 residues. Trimming cost V 3 bases and J 5 bases, with 7 bases left between them. The CDR3 nucleotides read TGTGCCAGCAGTTTGACTCAGTATGGCTACACCTTC. Amino acid sequence: CASSLTQYGYTF.

The V gene is TRBV30, the J gene TRBJ2-1, with 8 nucleotides matching TRBD1. The CDR3 has 13 amino acids. Germline V gives CDR1 GTSNPN, CDR2 SVGIG (reference sequence). With V trimmed by 1 base and J by 9 bases, 5 bases remained unmatched. The CDR3 sequence is CAWSGRGPSEQFF. The CDR3 DNA reads as TGTGCCTGGAGTGGCAGGGGGCCCAGTGAGCAGTTCTTC.

The rearrangement uses TRBV2 and TRBJ2-5, with a possible D match to TRBD2 (5 bases). The germline V gene encodes CDR1 SNHLY and CDR2 FYNNEI. The CDR3 runs 15 residues. Trimming took off 6 bases at V and 3 bases at J, with 17 bases between the two ends. CDR3 region: CASRDRGWSEETQYF. CDR3 sequence (DNA): TGTGCCAGCAGAGACCGCGGGTGGTCGGAAGAGACCCAGTACTTC.

The V gene is TRBV19, the J gene TRBJ2-1, with 10 bases aligning to TRBD1. Germline CDR1 reads LNHDA; CDR2 reads SQIVND (reference sequence). Trimming took 6 bases from V and 9 from J; bases not matched to a gene: 20. The CDR3 consists of 18 residues. CDR3 sequence (DNA): TGTGCCAGTAGCCCTAGGGAAGGGGTGACAGGGGGCAGAGTTGAGCAGTTCTTC. Its translation: CASSPREGVTGGRVEQFF.

CDR3 residues: CASSPGTANQPQHF. The CDR3 region has the DNA TGCGCCAGCAGCCCGGGGACAGCTAATCAGCCCCAGCATTTT. The chain couples TRBV5-1 to TRBJ1-5; 7 bases are shared with TRBD1. Losses at the gene ends were 4 bases for V and 4 bases for J; bases not matched to a gene: 5. The CDR3 runs to 14 residues. Germline CDR1 is SGHRS and CDR2 is YFSETQ.

This clone occurred a few times. The V gene is TRBV10-2, the J gene TRBJ1-1; tentative D call: TRBD1 (5 bases). Looked up from germline, CDR1 is WSHSY and CDR2 is SAAADI. V shed 3 bases and J shed 3 bases, with 14 bases lying between them. There are 15 residues in the CDR3. CDR3 residues: CASSDWGDVDTEAFF. The CDR3 bases are TGCGCCAGCAGTGATTGGGGGGATGTTGACACTGAAGCTTTCTTT.

The chain combines TRBV5-1 with TRBJ2-3, with D tentatively TRBD1 (6 bases). The germline CDR1 and CDR2 sequences are SGHRS and YFSETQ. The CDR3 is made up of 15 amino acids. The V and J ends lost 4 bases and 5 bases respectively, with 17 bases between them. DNA for the CDR3: TGCGCCAGCAGCCAGAACAGGGTAGGGAGAGATACGCAGTATTTT. This encodes CASSQNRVGRDTQYF.

For the CDR3, the DNA is TGTGCCAGCAGTGAAGCCCAGTTTGAAGCTTTCTTT. Protein: CASSEAQFEAFF. The rearrangement joins TRBV2 to TRBJ1-1; D is unclear. The CDR3 runs to 12 residues. Trimming took off 0 bases at V and 7 bases at J, with 6 bases between the two ends. Germline V lookup: CDR1 SNHLY, CDR2 FYNNEI.

As to this clone: Other DNA variants within this sample encode the same CDR3. This chain connects TRBV11-2 to TRBJ2-1; D remains unclear. The CDR3 consists of 13 residues. Per the germline V gene, CDR1 is SGHAT and CDR2 is FQNNGV. Trimming took 1 base from V and 5 from J, leaving 6 bases between them. The CDR3 DNA reads as TGTGCCAGCAGCTTAGGCCTAAACAATGAGCAGTTCTTC. This sequence encodes CASSLGLNNEQFF.

The count of this clone is one. This chain connects TRBV11-2 to TRBJ2-7, with D perhaps matching TRBD2 (6 bases). This CDR3 spans 16 amino acids. Trimming stripped 8 bases from V and 2 bases from J, with 22 bases between. Germline V CDR1 and CDR2: SGHAT, FQNNGV. In nucleotides, the CDR3 is TGTGCCAGCCTCCCTCGTCAGCGTGCGGGAACCTACGAGCAGTACTTC. As protein: CASLPRQRAGTYEQYF.

The chain employs TRBV7-2 and TRBJ1-1; D is perhaps TRBD1 (5 bases). CDR1 and CDR2 from the germline V gene are SGHTA and FQGNSA. The germline V and J ends were trimmed by 1 base and 1 base, with 10 bases remaining between them. The CDR3 length is 15 residues. The CDR3 loop is CASSLGGGANTEAFF. The DNA for the CDR3 is TGTGCCAGCAGCTTAGGGGGGGGAGCGAACACTGAAGCTTTCTTT.

The genes are TRBV27 and TRBJ1-1, with 9 nucleotides matching TRBD1. This CDR3 has 14 amino acids. Germline CDR1 reads MNHEY; CDR2 reads SMNVEV (reference sequence). V gave up 3 bases and J gave up 10 bases; unmatched junction bases: 9. CDR3: CASSFAQGAAGAFF. In DNA form, the CDR3 reads TGTGCCAGCAGTTTCGCACAGGGGGCAGCCGGAGCTTTCTTT.

CDR3 DNA: TGTGCCAGCAGTTTATGGGCTAGCGGGGGCACAGATACGCAGTATTTT. This translates into CASSLWASGGTDTQYF. The gene calls are TRBV27 and TRBJ2-3; 9 positions agree with TRBD2. The CDR3 sequence is 16 residues long. Germline loops: CDR1 MNHEY, CDR2 SMNVEV (reference sequence). Trimming at V came to 1 base and at J to 1 base, leaving 3 bases not matched to a gene.

This clone was found once. The chain is built from TRBV2 and TRBJ1-3, with 11 bases aligning to TRBD1. This CDR3 has 14 residues. Looked up from germline, CDR1 is SNHLY and CDR2 is FYNNEI. V gave up 6 bases and J gave up 10 bases; unmatched junction bases: 8. For the CDR3, the DNA is TGTGCCAGCAGGGAGCGGGACAGGGGGGGTACCATATATTTT. The encoded protein is CASRERDRGGTIYF.

This chain joins TRBV5-4 and TRBJ2-2; 14 nucleotides align to TRBD2. The CDR3 spans 19 residues. Per germline, CDR1 SGHNT and CDR2 YYREEE (reference sequence). Trimming at V came to 4 bases and at J to 3 bases, leaving 11 bases not matched to a gene. For the CDR3, the DNA is TGTGCCAGCAGCGGGGGGACTAGCGGGAGATTTAAGGACACCGGGGAGCTGTTTTTT. As protein: CASSGGTSGRFKDTGELFF. The entire variable domain, with the rest obtained from reference TRBV5-4 and TRBJ2-2, is as follows: ETGVTQSPTHLIKTRGQQVTLRCSSQSGHNTVSWYQQALGQGPQFIFQYYREEENGRGNFPPRFSGLQFPNYSSELNVNALELDDSALYLCASSGGTSGRFKDTGELFFGEGSRLTVL.

The chain has TRBV27 and TRBJ2-7; D remains ambiguous. Trimming pared 6 bases from V and 2 bases from J, leaving 17 bases between. The CDR3 is made up of 15 amino acids. CDR1 and CDR2 (germline): MNHEY, SMNVEV (reference sequence). The CDR3 here is CASSPGSPQPYEQYF. The CDR3 nucleotides read TGTGCCAGCAGCCCCGGGTCGCCACAACCCTACGAGCAGTACTTC.

The chain has TRBV19 and TRBJ2-2, with D possibly matching TRBD2 (5 bases). This CDR3 region has 15 residues. Germline V gives CDR1 LNHDA, CDR2 SQIVND (reference sequence). V lost 5 bases and J lost 2, with 12 bases in between. The CDR3 here is CASSFTRLNTGELFF. DNA for the CDR3: TGTGCCAGTAGTTTCACTAGATTAAACACCGGGGAGCTGTTTTTT.

The CDR3 bases are TGTGCCAGCAGCTTAGGAGCCGTTCCCCAGCATTTT. Its protein is CASSLGAVPQHF. The chain combines TRBV7-9 with TRBJ1-5; unclear D gene. Trimming took 1 base from V and 10 from J, leaving 8 bases between them. There are 12 residues in the CDR3. From germline, CDR1 is SEHNR and CDR2 FQNEAQ (reference sequence).

J is TRBJ2-3 and V is TRBV28; 11 nucleotides align to TRBD2. The CDR3 covers 15 residues. Germline CDR1 reads MDHEN; CDR2 reads SYDVKM. V lost 7 bases, J lost 5 bases, and 8 bases stayed unmatched. CDR3 amino acids: CASTVLAGERDTQYF. CDR3 coding DNA: TGTGCCAGCACCGTACTAGCGGGAGAAAGAGATACGCAGTATTTT.

The chain carries TRBV9 and TRBJ2-7; no clear D gene. The CDR3 sequence is 12 residues long. V was clipped by 4 bases and J by 3 bases, with 8 bases between them. The V gene's germline CDR1 is SGDLS and CDR2 YYNGEE. The CDR3 sequence: CASSLPGYEQYF. CDR3 DNA sequence: TGTGCCAGCAGCCTCCCAGGCTACGAGCAGTACTTC. The variable domain in full, with the rest retrieved from reference TRBV9 and TRBJ2-7, is DSGVTQTPKHLITATGQRVTLRCSPRSGDLSVYWYQQSLDQGLQFLIQYYNGEERAKGNILERFSAQQFPDLHSELNLSSLELGDSALYFCASSLPGYEQYFGPGTRLTVT.